This T cell receptor (beta chain) is from a study of CD8+CD57+ T cells in acquired aplastic anemia. This clonotype came up many times. The use of genomic DNA as template underpinned the TCR beta VDJ and CDR3 profiling. MiXCR, applied by TCRdb to the reads, yields one record per CDR3 protein. The sample includes 170,000 or so distinct CDR3 sequences, about 50% of them seen just once. With 3 bases removed from V and 8 bases from J, the gap between germline ends came to 24 bases. The CDR3 length is 17 residues. Germline CDR1 is KGHDR and CDR2 is SFDVKD. The authors sequenced patients whose flow cytometry had shown CD8+CD57+ cell expansion.

The receptor comes from a human donor with aplastic anemia. Sequencing was performed on sorted CD4+, CD8+, or CD8+CD57+ T cells (not recorded which) from PBMCs. The rearrangement joins TRBV24-1 to TRBJ1-2; D might be TRBD1 (5 bases). Here the CDR3 reads CATSDQQFPGPSHGYTF. CDR3 sequence (DNA): TGTGCCACCAGTGATCAACAATTCCCGGGGCCCTCGCACGGCTACACCTTC.